The entry below describes one TCR beta chain. Its antigen is undetermined. CDR3 length: 16 residues. V was clipped by 6 bases and J by 0 bases; unmatched bases: 7. CDR1 and CDR2 from the germline V gene are MDHEN and SYDVKM. This record comes from a study of blood T cells in healthy people across ages. Notes on the study in general: Among T cells, TCR beta diversity per million cells dropped roughly linearly as age rose. A strong correlation was seen between TCR beta diversity and naive T cell percentage.

A second PCR, run for roughly 7 to 12 cycles, used a sample-barcoded 5' primer plus a J-beta primer mix. TCRdb passed the 5' RACE reads through MiXCR, listing each CDR3 protein once. The table includes about 640,000 distinct CDR3 sequences, about 53% detected once. Per sample, a minimum of 6.5 million PBMCs were isolated. The chain employs TRBV28 and TRBJ1-5; 8 bases agree with TRBD1. Input material: blood. The clonotype comes from a man aged 60-69 years in good health. CDR3 amino acids: CASRPGQVYSNQPQHF. DNA of the CDR3: TGTGCCAGCAGACCGGGACAGGTTTATAGCAATCAGCCCCAGCATTTT.